The 20 T cell receptor beta chains below all came from one sample that was sequenced in a study of response to subunit inactivated influenza vaccine. MiXCR, applied by TCRdb to the RT-PCR reads, yields one record per CDR3 protein. The sample carries some 190,000 distinct CDR3 sequences, under 15% recorded once. The sequenced sample was CD8+ T cells sorted from PBMCs, obtained about 5 days after vaccination. These receptors came from a man aged 45-65 years who received an inactivated influenza vaccine.

This clonotype was seen a handful of times. This chain links TRBV9 with TRBJ2-1, with D perhaps TRBD1 (5 bases). The germline V and J ends were trimmed by 0 bases and 7 bases, with 11 bases remaining between them. This CDR3 has 14 residues. CDR1 and CDR2 from the germline V gene are SGDLS and YYNGEE. For the CDR3, the DNA is TGTGCCAGCAGCGTAGGGGGCACCCTAAATGAGCAGTTCTTC. Amino acid sequence: CASSVGGTLNEQFF.

This chain uses TRBV7-6 with TRBJ2-7, with D perhaps TRBD1 (6 bases). Germline-derived CDR1 and CDR2 are SGHVS and FNYEAQ. The V gene lost 5 bases and the J gene lost 2 bases, with 19 bases spanning the gap. This CDR3 contains 16 residues. The DNA for the CDR3 is TGTGCCAGCAGCAAAAACATACGGACAGCGACCTACGAGCAGTACTTC. Its protein is CASSKNIRTATYEQYF. Based on the CDR3 plus reference TRBV7-6 and TRBJ2-7, the full variable domain is GAGVSQSPRYKVTKRGQDVALRCDPISGHVSLYWYRQALGQGPEFLTYFNYEAQQDKSGLPNDRFSAERPEGSISTLTIQRTEQRDSAMYRCASSKNIRTATYEQYFGPGTRLTVT.

This clonotype was seen a few times. The chain links TRBV6-5 to TRBJ2-7, with 7 nucleotides matching TRBD1. There are 15 residues in the CDR3. V shed 0 bases, J shed 2 bases, and the junction held 4 bases outside the gene matches. Germline values: CDR1 MNHEY, CDR2 SVGAGI. CDR3 in DNA: TGTGCCAGCAGTTACTCGGGACAGTCTACCTACGAGCAGTACTTC. Protein: CASSYSGQSTYEQYF.

The sample holds one count of this clonotype. This rearrangement joins TRBV14 to TRBJ1-1; possible D gene TRBD1, 5 bases. The germline V gene encodes CDR1 SGHDN and CDR2 FVKESK. This CDR3 contains 15 residues. V was shortened by 0 bases and J by 5 bases, with 13 bases between the two germline ends. The CDR3 reads CASSQEIEGMTEAFF. The CDR3 DNA reads as TGTGCCAGCAGCCAAGAAATAGAGGGGATGACTGAAGCTTTCTTT.

This clonotype was detected a few times. The rearrangement links TRBV5-1 to TRBJ2-5, with no clear D. Trimming stripped 8 bases from V and 9 bases from J, with 17 bases between. In germline, CDR1 is SGHRS, CDR2 YFSETQ. The CDR3 has 12 residues. The CDR3, as DNA: TGCGCCAGTCACTCCTCTGGTGGGCCCCAGTACTTC. It yields the protein CASHSSGGPQYF.

This clonotype was counted only a few times. V gene TRBV4-2 combines with J gene TRBJ2-5; possible D gene TRBD1, 6 bases. V was shortened by 1 base and J by 4 bases, with 7 bases between the two germline ends. From germline, CDR1 is LGHNA and CDR2 YNFKEQ. The CDR3 has 13 residues. The CDR3 DNA is TGTGCCAGCAGCCAAGGCAGGGGAGAGACCCAGTACTTC. Protein: CASSQGRGETQYF.

CDR3 in amino acids: CASSLGYNENTGELFF. The DNA of the CDR3 is TGTGCCAGCAGCTTAGGATACAACGAGAACACCGGGGAGCTGTTTTTT. The gene calls are TRBV11-2 and TRBJ2-2; D unresolved. Looked up from germline, CDR1 is SGHAT and CDR2 is FQNNGV. V dropped 1 base and J dropped 1 base, with 10 bases sitting between them. This CDR3 comprises 16 residues.

The chain recombines TRBV6-5 with TRBJ2-7; 8 bases align to TRBD1. The V gene's germline CDR1 is MNHEY and CDR2 SVGAGI. This CDR3 is 12 amino acids long. J was trimmed by 3 bases and V by 10 bases; bases with no gene match: 5. CDR3 residues: CATTGGFYEQYF. Here the CDR3 DNA reads TGTGCCACTACAGGGGGTTTCTACGAGCAGTACTTC.

This clonotype was recorded a few times. The V and J genes are TRBV6-2 or TRBV6-3 and TRBJ2-1; TRBD2 matches at 14 bases. The CDR3 runs to 20 residues. Per germline, CDR1 MNHEY and CDR2 SVGEGT. With 4 bases clipped from V and 2 bases from J, the junction kept 13 bases outside the gene matches. CDR3 sequence (DNA): TGTGCCAGCAGTTCACCATCCGGACTAGCGGGGGGACAGACCTACAATGAGCAGTTCTTC. Translating it yields CASSSPSGLAGGQTYNEQFF.

This clonotype was found a few times. J is TRBJ2-7 and V is TRBV19; unclear D gene. Germline lookup yields CDR1 LNHDA and CDR2 SQIVND (reference sequence). Deletions cut 2 bases from V and 0 bases from J, with 11 bases between. CDR3 length: 15 amino acids. The CDR3 spells CASSISRRDSYEQYF. The CDR3 DNA is TGTGCCAGTAGTATATCGCGACGAGACTCCTACGAGCAGTACTTC.

This chain uses TRBV20-1 with TRBJ2-5, with no clear D. The CDR3 consists of 10 residues. Germline values: CDR1 DFQATT, CDR2 SNEGSKA (reference sequence). V was pared by 0 bases and J by 5 bases, with 1 base between. CDR3 bases: TGCAGTGCTAGAGATGAGACCCAGTACTTC. It yields the protein CSARDETQYF.

This clonotype was counted a few times. The chain carries TRBV15 and TRBJ1-5, with D unclear. This CDR3 contains 15 residues. The germline CDR1 and CDR2 sequences are LNHNV and YYDKDF (reference sequence). Between the trimmed V and J ends, which lost 0 bases and 2 bases, there was a span of 8 bases. CDR3 coding DNA: TGTGCCACCAGCAGAGAAAGGGTGGGCAATCAGCCCCAGCATTTT. Translating gives CATSRERVGNQPQHF. Based on the CDR3 plus reference TRBV15 and TRBJ1-5, the full variable domain is DAMVIQNPRYQVTQFGKPVTLSCSQTLNHNVMYWYQQKSSQAPKLLFHYYDKDFNNEADTPDNFQSRRPNTSFCFLDIRSPGLGDTAMYLCATSRERVGNQPQHFGDGTRLSIL.

The chain employs TRBV5-1 and TRBJ1-2; 7 bases align to TRBD1. The V gene's germline CDR1 is SGHRS and CDR2 YFSETQ. The V segment lost 6 bases and the J segment 8 bases; nucleotides outside the gene matches: 10. The CDR3 has 13 amino acids. Here the CDR3 reads CASTETGFWGYTF. CDR3 DNA sequence: TGCGCCAGCACCGAGACAGGGTTTTGGGGCTACACCTTC.

The CDR3: CASSQETGEDEKLFF. CDR3 in DNA: TGTGCCAGCAGCCAAGAAACAGGGGAAGACGAAAAACTGTTTTTT. The chain uses TRBV3-1 and TRBJ1-4; 7 bases line up with TRBD1. The CDR3 spans 15 residues. Germline lookup yields CDR1 LGHDT and CDR2 YNNKEL (reference sequence). With V trimmed by 0 bases and J by 8 bases, 6 bases remained unmatched. The complete variable domain, with remaining parts taken from reference TRBV3-1 and TRBJ1-4, reads DTAVSQTPKYLVTQMGNDKSIKCEQNLGHDTMYWYKQDSKKFLKIMFSYNNKELIINETVPNRFSPKSPDKAHLNLHINSLELGDSAVYFCASSQETGEDEKLFFGSGTQLSVL.

The CDR3 DNA reads TGTGCCAGCAGCCCCGCGCGGACCTTGAACACTGAAGCTTTCTTT. As protein: CASSPARTLNTEAFF. The V and J genes are TRBV14 and TRBJ1-1; D ambiguous. The CDR3 loop spans 15 amino acids. Germline CDR1 reads SGHDN; CDR2 reads FVKESK. The germline V and J ends were trimmed by 4 bases and 0 bases, with 12 bases remaining between them.

The V and J genes are TRBV6-1 and TRBJ1-4; D is ambiguous. In germline, CDR1 is MNHNS, CDR2 SASEGT. With 6 bases removed from V and 2 bases from J, the gap between germline ends came to 13 bases. The CDR3 contains 15 residues. CDR3 in DNA: TGTGCCAGCAGGAGCAACAGTGCGACTAATGAAAAACTGTTTTTT. Translating it yields CASRSNSATNEKLFF.

At least ten counts were recorded for this clonotype. The rearrangement links TRBV6-5 to TRBJ2-2, with D possibly being TRBD1 or TRBD2 (6 bases each). CDR3 length: 15 amino acids. The germline V gene encodes CDR1 MNHEY and CDR2 SVGAGI. Trimming took off 0 bases at V and 7 bases at J, with 12 bases between the two ends. DNA of the CDR3: TGTGCCAGCAGTTACTCAGGGGGAGGCCACGGGGAGCTGTTTTTT. It specifies CASSYSGGGHGELFF.

The chain is built from TRBV9 and TRBJ2-7, with D uncertain. V shed 2 bases and J shed 2 bases, with 11 bases lying between them. The CDR3 is 14 amino acids. The V gene's germline CDR1 is SGDLS and CDR2 YYNGEE. The CDR3, as DNA: TGTGCCAGCAGCGTTTCCAGTTCGGCCTACGAGCAGTACTTC. Residues: CASSVSSSAYEQYF.

The chain uses TRBV6-2 or TRBV6-3 and TRBJ2-7; D tentatively fits TRBD1 or TRBD2 (6 bases each). The CDR3 consists of 16 residues. V lost 6 bases and J lost 3, with 21 bases in between. Germline V gene lookup returns CDR1 MNHEY and CDR2 SVGEGT. CDR3 in amino acids: CASSSLRDKLGYEQYF. Here the CDR3 DNA reads TGTGCCAGCAGCTCTCTGCGGGACAAGCTCGGCTACGAGCAGTACTTC.

V gene TRBV7-9 combines with J gene TRBJ2-7, with a possible D match to TRBD1 (9 bases). The germline V gene has CDR1 SEHNR and CDR2 FQNEAQ (reference sequence). The CDR3 spans 15 residues. Trimming stripped 5 bases from V and 4 bases from J, with 18 bases between. This CDR3 is CASSRSGTGRYEQYF. In DNA, the CDR3 is TGTGCCAGCAGCCGTAGCGGGACAGGGAGGTACGAGCAGTACTTC.